This T cell receptor (beta chain) was identified in a study of T-cell reconstitution after alpha-beta-depleted transplantation in children. Library preparation (for TCRbeta) was performed with unique molecular identifiers. One entry per CDR3 protein results from TCRdb running MiXCR on the PCR reads. This table has about 500,000 distinct CDR3 sequences, 30% to 35% appearing once. CDR1 is SGHDN, CDR2 FVKESK, per germline. There are 16 residues in the CDR3. The V segment lost 1 base and the J segment 8 bases; nucleotides outside the gene matches: 11. J is TRBJ2-1 and V is TRBV14, with 7 bases fitting TRBD2. This TCR was recovered from a human donor who donated a stem cell graft to a child with aplastic anemia. Sequenced material: PBMCs from the stem cell graft donor, taken from the stem cell graft. For the CDR3, the DNA is TGTGCCAGCAGCCAAGCTCGAGCGGGAATTCTAGATGAGCAGTTCTTC. This gives the protein CASSQARAGILDEQFF.